The clone carrying this T cell receptor (beta chain) was observed a few times. Its antigen is undetermined. The data stem from a study of blood T cells in healthy people across ages. Study-wide results and caveats: Observed TCR beta diversity per million T cells went down as age went up. This fall followed a roughly linear course with age.

The authors ran a second PCR of 7 to 11 cycles using a sample-barcoded 5' primer and a J-beta primer mix. TCRdb processed the 5' RACE reads anew with MiXCR; each CDR3 protein has one entry. This repertoire shows 1.6 million or so distinct CDR3 sequences, about 31% found once; its top ten account for about 11%. The V end was cut by 3 bases, the J end by 8 bases, with 23 bases between. CDR1 and CDR2 from the germline V gene are SQVTM and ANQGSEA. CDR3 length equals 16 residues. Sequences were obtained from blood. J is TRBJ2-1 and V is TRBV29-1, with D possibly matching TRBD1 (5 bases). The source of this sequence is a woman in her 30s in good health. The CDR3 nucleotides read TGCAGCGTTGACAATGGTGTCTTGGAGCAGGGCGATGAGCAGTTCTTC. Its protein product is CSVDNGVLEQGDEQFF.